The 23 T cell receptor beta chains given below trace back to one sample, sequenced in a study of shared clonotypes between healthy human individuals. Using immunoSEQ multiplex PCR, the repertoire was profiled, and TCRdb retains in-frame clones only, with some absent. The sample comprises about 820,000 clones, 80% to 95% of which are singletons, and 24% rests with the top ten. Naive CD8 cells lacked CD45RO and underwent positive selection for CCR7, leaving out terminally differentiated effector memory CD45RA+ cells. Sequencing used naive CD8+ T cells sorted from blood. These receptors came from a man younger than 45 in good health.

This chain joins TRBV13 and TRBJ2-7; no reliable D call. V lost 5 bases to trimming and J lost 8 bases, with 13 bases between them. The germline gives CDR1 PRHDT, CDR2 FYEKMQ (reference sequence). This CDR3 has 12 amino acids. The CDR3 DNA sequence: TGTGCCAGCAGCCCTGGACGGCGACAGCAGTACTTC. Translation gives CASSPGRRQQYF.

This sequence joins TRBV29-1 and TRBJ2-2; D tentatively reads TRBD1 or TRBD2 (5 bases each). The CDR3 length is 11 residues. Germline values: CDR1 SQVTM, CDR2 ANQGSEA. The germline V and J ends were trimmed by 7 bases and 4 bases, with 7 bases remaining between them. CDR3 residues: CSGGSTGELFF. In DNA, the CDR3 is TGCAGCGGGGGGAGCACCGGGGAGCTGTTTTTT.

The chain couples TRBV6-6 to TRBJ2-1; D gene unclear. Trimming took off 2 bases at V and 0 bases at J, with 8 bases between the two ends. This CDR3 spans 15 amino acids. Per the germline V gene, CDR1 is MNHNY and CDR2 is SVGAGI (reference sequence). CDR3 sequence: CASSYPESSYNEQFF. DNA of the CDR3: TGTGCCAGCAGTTACCCGGAAAGCTCCTACAATGAGCAGTTCTTC.

About this clone itself: Other nucleotide sequences from this sample produce the same CDR3. The chain has TRBV7-9 and TRBJ2-7; D not certain. Deletions cut 3 bases from V and 1 base from J, with 1 base between. Germline CDR1 and CDR2: SEHNR and FQNEAQ (reference sequence). The CDR3 has 11 amino acids. DNA for the CDR3: TGTGCCAGCAGCTTGTCCTACGAGCAGTACTTC. This sequence encodes CASSLSYEQYF.

The chain joins TRBV4-1 to TRBJ2-2; 7 bases agree with TRBD2. With V trimmed by 1 base and J by 1 base, 6 bases remained unmatched. Looked up from germline, CDR1 is MGHRA and CDR2 is YSYEKL. There are 17 residues in the CDR3. CDR3 sequence (DNA): TGCGCCAGCAGCCAAGTGGGAGCGGGGATGAACACCGGGGAGCTGTTTTTT. It encodes CASSQVGAGMNTGELFF.

The V and J genes are TRBV29-1 and TRBJ2-1; 14 bases fit TRBD2. V lost 1 base to trimming and J lost 5 bases; unmatched junction nucleotides: 4. The CDR3 consists of 16 residues. In germline, CDR1 is SQVTM, CDR2 ANQGSEA. CDR3 coding DNA: TGCAGCGTTGAAGTATCGACTAGCGGGAGGGACAATGAGCAGTTCTTC. This codes for CSVEVSTSGRDNEQFF.

This clone has just one count. The rearrangement joins TRBV19 to TRBJ2-3; 8 nucleotides align to TRBD1. Trimming cost V 3 bases and J 1 base; bases outside gene matches: 3. In germline, CDR1 is LNHDA, CDR2 SQIVND (reference sequence). The CDR3 covers 15 residues. CDR3 sequence: CASSMDRVGTDTQYF. CDR3 DNA sequence: TGTGCCAGTAGTATGGACAGGGTCGGCACAGATACGCAGTATTTT.

The chain has TRBV7-9 and TRBJ2-1; 7 positions match TRBD1. Germline V gene lookup returns CDR1 SEHNR and CDR2 FQNEAQ (reference sequence). Germline trimming cut 4 bases from V and 2 bases from J; bases unmatched to any gene: 8. This CDR3 region has 16 residues. CDR3 DNA: TGTGCCAGCAGCTCGACCCGGGACAGTACCTACAATGAGCAGTTCTTC. This codes for CASSSTRDSTYNEQFF.

CDR3 coding DNA: TGTGCCACCGGGACTAGCGATACAGATACGCAGTATTTT. Translating it yields CATGTSDTDTQYF. The chain is built from TRBV15 and TRBJ2-3; 10 positions match TRBD2. There are 13 residues in the CDR3. J gave up 3 bases and V 8 bases, and 2 bases lay outside the gene matches. From germline, CDR1 is LNHNV and CDR2 YYDKDF (reference sequence). Full variable domain (remainder filled in from reference TRBV15 and TRBJ2-3): DAMVIQNPRYQVTQFGKPVTLSCSQTLNHNVMYWYQQKSSQAPKLLFHYYDKDFNNEADTPDNFQSRRPNTSFCFLDIRSPGLGDTAMYLCATGTSDTDTQYFGPGTRLTVL.

The rearrangement uses TRBV5-1 and TRBJ1-1, with a tentative D call TRBD1 (5 bases). Germline V gene data show CDR1 as SGHRS and CDR2 as YFSETQ. Trimming left V 5 bases short and J 2 bases short, with 13 bases between. The CDR3 length is 14 residues. The DNA of the CDR3 is TGCGCCAGCAGTTCGGGACGTTCAAACACTGAAGCTTTCTTT. As protein: CASSSGRSNTEAFF.

The rearrangement links TRBV11-2 to TRBJ2-1; 9 bases map to TRBD1. CDR3 size: 15 residues. The V gene end was trimmed by 4 bases and the J gene end by 5 bases; junction bases not matched to a gene: 6. From germline, CDR1 is SGHAT and CDR2 FQNNGV. The CDR3 region has the DNA TGTGCCAGCAGCTCTTCCGGGACAGGGAACAATGAGCAGTTCTTC. Protein: CASSSSGTGNNEQFF.

This chain joins TRBV5-1 and TRBJ2-7, with D perhaps being TRBD1 or TRBD2 (5 bases each). V lost 0 bases to trimming and J lost 0 bases, with 13 bases between them. Germline V gene data show CDR1 as SGHRS and CDR2 as YFSETQ. There are 16 residues in the CDR3. CDR3 residues: CASSLGPGRTSYEQYF. The CDR3 DNA reads TGCGCCAGCAGCTTGGGACCGGGACGGACCTCCTACGAGCAGTACTTC.

This rearrangement joins TRBV9 to TRBJ2-1, with no clear D. This CDR3 has 14 residues. In germline, CDR1 is SGDLS, CDR2 YYNGEE. The V end lost 0 bases, the J end lost 3 bases, and 7 bases lay between the germline ends. This CDR3 is CASSVDLSYNEQFF. The CDR3 region has the DNA TGTGCCAGCAGCGTAGACCTCAGCTACAATGAGCAGTTCTTC.

The CDR3 DNA is TGTGCCAGCAGCACCCCAGGGACAGGTAGCAATCAGCCCCAGCATTTT. It yields the protein CASSTPGTGSNQPQHF. This sequence joins TRBV11-1 and TRBJ1-5, with 8 bases matching TRBD1. CDR3 length: 16 amino acids. After removal of 5 bases from V and 0 bases from J, the junction contained 6 bases not matched to a gene. The germline CDR1 and CDR2 sequences are SGHAT and FQDESV (reference sequence).

The chain employs TRBV29-1 and TRBJ2-5; 7 nucleotides agree with TRBD2. With V trimmed by 0 bases and J by 0 bases, 4 bases remained unmatched. The CDR3 has 15 amino acids. The germline V gene encodes CDR1 SQVTM and CDR2 ANQGSEA. The CDR3 here is CSVEEGLADQETQYF. The CDR3 DNA follows: TGCAGCGTTGAAGAGGGGCTAGCGGACCAAGAGACCCAGTACTTC.

The CDR3 sequence is CAWSYGTSAPYNEQFF. CDR3 in DNA: TGTGCCTGGAGCTATGGGACTAGCGCCCCCTACAATGAGCAGTTCTTC. The chain carries TRBV30 and TRBJ2-1; the match to TRBD2 covers 10 bases. V lost 3 bases to trimming and J lost 2 bases; unmatched junction nucleotides: 7. Germline lookup yields CDR1 GTSNPN and CDR2 SVGIG (reference sequence). This CDR3 is 16 amino acids long.

This clone appeared once. The chain carries TRBV28 and TRBJ1-2; 12 bases are a match to TRBD1. The CDR3 covers 15 residues. The trim removed 8 bases at V and 2 bases at J, leaving 6 bases unmatched. Per the germline V gene, CDR1 is MDHEN and CDR2 is SYDVKM. The CDR3 loop is CASQGTGGVNYGYTF. CDR3 coding DNA: TGTGCCAGCCAGGGGACAGGGGGCGTCAACTATGGCTACACCTTC.

The chain couples TRBV7-8 to TRBJ1-1, with no clear D. This CDR3 spans 13 amino acids. The V end lost 5 bases, the J end lost 1 base, and 8 bases lay between the germline ends. The germline gives CDR1 SGHVS, CDR2 FQNEAQ. The CDR3 spells CASSPDTNTEAFF. For the CDR3, the DNA is TGTGCCAGCAGCCCCGATACGAACACTGAAGCTTTCTTT.

The rearrangement links TRBV7-6 to TRBJ2-2; D perhaps matches TRBD2 (6 bases). V gave up 1 base and J gave up 4 bases, with 10 bases separating them. This CDR3 comprises 15 residues. Looked up from germline, CDR1 is SGHVS and CDR2 is FNYEAQ. The chain's CDR3 is CASSLGGEATGELFF. The CDR3, as DNA: TGTGCCAGCAGCTTAGGGGGGGAGGCCACCGGGGAGCTGTTTTTT.

The chain couples TRBV11-3 to TRBJ2-7, with unresolved D. Trimming cost V 6 bases and J 7 bases, with 16 bases left between them. Per the germline V gene, CDR1 is SGHNT and CDR2 is YENEEA. This CDR3 is 13 amino acids long. The CDR3 spells CASSYRFGREQYF. CDR3 bases: TGTGCCAGCAGTTACCGCTTTGGTCGAGAGCAGTACTTC.

The rearrangement joins TRBV4-3 to TRBJ2-1; D might be TRBD1 (5 bases). Germline loops: CDR1 LGHNA, CDR2 YSLEER. V lost 4 bases to trimming and J lost 8 bases, with 12 bases between them. The CDR3 consists of 13 residues. DNA of the CDR3: TGCGCCAGCAGCCCTGGACAAGAGGATGAGCAGTTCTTC. Its translation is CASSPGQEDEQFF.

Concerning this clone itself: The sample contains more than one DNA sequence encoding this CDR3. The chain has TRBV27 and TRBJ2-5; 11 bases match TRBD1. The V segment lost 5 bases and the J segment 5 bases; nucleotides outside the gene matches: 7. The CDR3 runs 15 residues. The germline gives CDR1 MNHEY, CDR2 SMNVEV (reference sequence). CDR3 nucleotides: TGTGCCAGCAGTCCTCAGGACAGGGGGCTTGAGACCCAGTACTTC. Translated, it gives CASSPQDRGLETQYF.

This clone was detected a few times. The chain uses TRBV5-6 and TRBJ2-7; 10 nucleotides agree with TRBD2. Germline-derived CDR1 and CDR2 are SGHDT and YYEEEE. The CDR3 length is 18 residues. Losses at the gene ends were 1 base for V and 4 bases for J; bases not matched to a gene: 14. Written as DNA, the CDR3 is TGTGCCAGCAGCTTGCGTGTAGCGGGAGGCCGAGCGTCATACGAGCAGTACTTC. The encoded protein is CASSLRVAGGRASYEQYF. The whole variable domain, remainder taken from reference TRBV5-6 and TRBJ2-7, is DAGVTQSPTHLIKTRGQQVTLRCSPKSGHDTVSWYQQALGQGPQFIFQYYEEEERQRGNFPDRFSGHQFPNYSSELNVNALLLGDSALYLCASSLRVAGGRASYEQYFGPGTRLTVT.